These 25 T cell receptor beta chains were sequenced from one sample in a study of vaccination and CD4 T cells after COVID-19. Antigen specificity for these receptors is unknown. Researchers used the Oncomine TCR Beta short-read assay to sequence DNA from cultured CD4+ T cells. TCRdb passed the PCR reads through MiXCR, listing each CDR3 protein once. The repertoire holds some 14,000 distinct CDR3 sequences, around a third seen once, with roughly 15% in the top ten. Specified treatment: approximately 10-day PBMC culture with coronavirus spike peptide pools or control peptides (ViraFEST assay). The sample was cultured CD4+ T cells from blood. The receptor set was obtained from a human donor with COVID-19.

V usage is TRBV6-2 or TRBV6-3 and J usage is TRBJ2-5, with TRBD1 matching over 11 bases. Germline V gene lookup returns CDR1 MNHEY and CDR2 SVGEGT. V shed 6 bases and J 4 bases; nucleotides not matched to a gene: 7. CDR3 length: 15 amino acids. CDR3 coding DNA: TGTGCCAGCAGATTGGACAGGGGGCGCGGAGAGACCCAGTACTTC. This sequence encodes CASRLDRGRGETQYF.

The chain couples TRBV27 to TRBJ1-2; TRBD1 aligns across 7 bases. Germline CDR1 MNHEY, CDR2 SMNVEV (reference sequence). The CDR3 covers 13 residues. Trimming took 6 bases from V and 7 from J; bases not matched to a gene: 8. The CDR3 DNA follows: TGTGCCAGCAGGGACAGGATTGGTTCTGGCTACACCTTC. Its protein is CASRDRIGSGYTF.

This clonotype was counted between two and nine times. The genes are TRBV12-5 and TRBJ1-6, with D possibly matching TRBD1 (5 bases). V gave up 1 base and J gave up 0 bases, with 22 bases separating them. The CDR3 loop spans 21 amino acids. The germline CDR1 and CDR2 sequences are LGHNT and FRNRAP. CDR3 loop: CASGLALPNFGQGSYNSPLHF. CDR3 DNA: TGTGCTAGTGGTTTGGCCCTGCCCAACTTCGGTCAGGGCTCCTATAATTCACCCCTCCACTTT.

This clonotype turned up a few times. This rearrangement joins TRBV27 to TRBJ1-4; 7 bases line up with TRBD1. Germline V gene lookup returns CDR1 MNHEY and CDR2 SMNVEV (reference sequence). V lost 1 base, J lost 8 bases, and 4 bases stayed unmatched. The CDR3 contains 14 residues. The CDR3 nucleotides are TGTGCCAGCAGTTTATACCCAGGGGGGGAAAAACTGTTTTTT. Amino acids: CASSLYPGGEKLFF. The full variable domain, its missing parts supplied by reference TRBV27 and TRBJ1-4, is EAQVTQNPRYLITVTGKKLTVTCSQNMNHEYMSWYRQDPGLGLRQIYYSMNVEVTDKGDVPEGYKVSRKEKRNFPLILESPSPNQTSLYFCASSLYPGGEKLFFGSGTQLSVL.

This clonotype showed up just once. The gene calls are TRBV28 and TRBJ2-1; tentatively, D is TRBD1 (6 bases). The CDR3 contains 15 residues. Per the germline V gene, CDR1 is MDHEN and CDR2 is SYDVKM. Between the trimmed V and J ends, which lost 10 bases and 0 bases, there was a span of 16 bases. The CDR3 bases are TGTGCCATCGGGGCTACAGGGAGCTCCTACAATGAGCAGTTCTTC. Amino acids: CAIGATGSSYNEQFF.

The rearrangement joins TRBV7-2 to TRBJ2-2; TRBD2 matches 15 bases. The germline V gene has CDR1 SGHTA and CDR2 FQGNSA. J gave up 4 bases and V 4 bases, and 7 bases lay outside the gene matches. The CDR3 has 18 amino acids. This chain's CDR3 is CASSSGLAGGSSTGELFF. CDR3 DNA sequence: TGTGCCAGCAGCTCCGGACTAGCGGGGGGGTCGAGCACCGGGGAGCTGTTTTTT.

The sample holds a few counts of this clonotype. This chain uses TRBV2 with TRBJ1-6; the match to TRBD1 covers 7 bases. The CDR3 totals 15 residues. The V gene end was trimmed by 5 bases and the J gene end by 6 bases; junction bases not matched to a gene: 7. Germline CDR1 reads SNHLY; CDR2 reads FYNNEI. The CDR3 loop reads CASSRQGVPNSPLHF. In DNA, the CDR3 is TGTGCCAGCAGTAGACAGGGAGTGCCTAATTCACCCCTCCACTTT.

The sample holds a few counts of this clonotype. The chain has TRBV12-3 or TRBV12-4 and TRBJ2-5; 8 bases align to TRBD2. The CDR3 covers 14 residues. V lost 3 bases to trimming and J lost 4 bases; unmatched junction nucleotides: 4. The CDR3 DNA reads as TGTGCCAGCAGTTTTGGCGGGGGGATAGAGACCCAGTACTTC. This encodes CASSFGGGIETQYF.

Concerning this clonotype itself: One end of the junction does not line up with germline, which may come from a read error. This rearrangement joins TRBV6-4 to TRBJ1-5; no firm D call. This CDR3 has 13 residues. CDR1 is MRHNA, CDR2 SNTAGT, per germline. CDR3 amino acids: CASSEEWDQPRHF. Written as DNA, the CDR3 is TGTGCCAGCAGTGAAGAGTGGGATCAGCCCCGGCATTTT.

This clonotype appeared a few times. The V and J genes are TRBV11-3 and TRBJ2-5; 12 nucleotides align to TRBD2. J lost 7 bases, V lost 5 bases, and 8 bases had no gene match. Germline assignment: CDR1 SGHNT and CDR2 YENEEA. There are 15 residues in the CDR3. DNA of the CDR3: TGTGCCAGCAGCGTAACTAGCGGGGGGTCTGCGACCCAGTACTTC. It is translated as CASSVTSGGSATQYF.

The gene calls are TRBV11-1 and TRBJ1-1, with D possibly TRBD1 on 5 matching bases. This CDR3 has 13 amino acids. V was shortened by 3 bases and J by 8 bases, with 13 bases between the two germline ends. The V gene's germline CDR1 is SGHAT and CDR2 FQDESV (reference sequence). The CDR3 region is CASSFNLAGEAFF. The DNA for the CDR3 is TGTGCCAGCAGCTTTAATTTAGCAGGGGAAGCTTTCTTT.

This clonotype was recorded a few times. The CDR3 sequence is CSARDYPGLAGLEQYF. CDR3 DNA sequence: TGCAGTGCTAGAGATTATCCGGGACTAGCGGGTCTGGAGCAGTACTTC. The V and J genes are TRBV20-1 and TRBJ2-7, with 12 bases that match TRBD2. The junction had 10 bases not matched to a gene; V was cut back by 0 bases and J by 7 bases. The CDR3 is 16 amino acids. The germline V gene has CDR1 DFQATT and CDR2 SNEGSKA (reference sequence).

The chain links TRBV4-3 to TRBJ2-1; 12 bases align to TRBD2. Losses at the gene ends were 0 bases for V and 4 bases for J; bases not matched to a gene: 1. The CDR3 is 16 amino acids. Per the germline V gene, CDR1 is LGHNA and CDR2 is YSLEER. The DNA for the CDR3 is TGCGCCAGCAGCCAAGAAGGACTAGCGGGGTACAATGAGCAGTTCTTC. This translates into CASSQEGLAGYNEQFF.

The chain couples TRBV5-6 to TRBJ2-4; D unclear. Trimming shortened V by 0 bases and J by 6 bases, and 10 bases separated the two germline ends. The CDR3 is 14 amino acids. CDR1 is SGHDT and CDR2 is YYEEEE in the germline V gene. CDR3 loop: CASSLGYKGNIQYF. The CDR3 DNA is TGTGCCAGCAGCTTGGGATACAAGGGAAACATTCAGTACTTC.

The rearrangement joins TRBV30 to TRBJ2-3; possibly TRBD1 for D (6 bases). The CDR3 runs 15 residues. Germline lookup yields CDR1 GTSNPN and CDR2 SVGIG (reference sequence). Deletions cut 2 bases from V and 2 bases from J, with 14 bases between. The CDR3 loop is CAWSSLGASTDTQYF. Written as DNA, the CDR3 is TGTGCCTGGAGTAGCCTGGGGGCGTCCACAGATACGCAGTATTTT.

This clonotype was seen a handful of times. The rearrangement uses TRBV6-2 or TRBV6-3 and TRBJ1-5; TRBD1 matches at 7 bases. The germline V gene has CDR1 MNHEY and CDR2 SVGEGT. This CDR3 spans 17 amino acids. The V gene end was trimmed by 5 bases and the J gene end by 0 bases; junction bases not matched to a gene: 10. CDR3 nucleotides: TGTGCCAGCAGTCGTATGGACAGGAGATATAGCAATCAGCCCCAGCATTTT. Encoded protein: CASSRMDRRYSNQPQHF.

There are a few counts of this clonotype. The chain links TRBV20-1 to TRBJ2-2; D is perhaps TRBD1 (6 bases). The germline CDR1 and CDR2 sequences are DFQATT and SNEGSKA (reference sequence). This CDR3 spans 15 amino acids. V gave up 1 base and J gave up 5 bases, with 14 bases separating them. CDR3 in DNA: TGCAGTGCTAGAGCGGCAGGGGCGCGAACCGGGGAGCTGTTTTTT. Protein sequence: CSARAAGARTGELFF.

The CDR3 nucleotides read TGTGCCAGCAGTGACCGGGCCGTTGGGGGCTATGGCTACACCTTC. This encodes CASSDRAVGGYGYTF. The rearrangement links TRBV2 to TRBJ1-2; D is perhaps TRBD1 (5 bases). There are 15 residues in the CDR3. Trimming shortened V by 3 bases and J by 4 bases, and 15 bases separated the two germline ends. Germline V gives CDR1 SNHLY, CDR2 FYNNEI.

The chain employs TRBV7-2 and TRBJ2-1; D unresolved. CDR3 length: 14 amino acids. CDR1 and CDR2 (germline): SGHTA, FQGNSA. Between the trimmed V and J ends, which lost 0 bases and 12 bases, there was a span of 15 bases. The CDR3 spells CASSLATQVGTQFF. The CDR3, as DNA: TGTGCCAGCAGCTTAGCGACCCAGGTGGGTACGCAGTTCTTC.

This chain uses TRBV20-1 with TRBJ2-1; TRBD2 aligns across 9 bases. Trimming took 6 bases from V and 9 from J; bases not matched to a gene: 12. CDR3 size: 14 residues. Germline V lookup: CDR1 DFQATT, CDR2 SNEGSKA (reference sequence). The CDR3 nucleotides read TGCAGTGCGTCGCGGACTAGCGATATAAGTGAGCAGTTCTTC. Its protein is CSASRTSDISEQFF.

This clonotype was seen only a few times. The chain combines TRBV6-1 with TRBJ1-4; D gene unclear. The CDR3 is 16 amino acids. Germline CDR1 MNHNS, CDR2 SASEGT. Deletions cut 0 bases from V and 10 bases from J, with 18 bases between. CDR3 sequence: CASSEASGWPQAKLFF. The CDR3 nucleotides are TGTGCCAGCAGTGAAGCTTCCGGGTGGCCCCAGGCAAAACTGTTTTTT.

This clonotype was detected a few times. V and J are TRBV11-1 and TRBJ1-1; D gene uncertain. CDR1 SGHAT and CDR2 FQDESV come from the germline V gene (reference sequence). V was pared by 1 base and J by 7 bases, with 4 bases between. The CDR3 totals 11 residues. CDR3 sequence: CASSLDYEAFF. Written as DNA, the CDR3 is TGTGCCAGCAGCTTAGACTATGAAGCTTTCTTT.

This clonotype was observed a few times. The V gene is TRBV7-9, the J gene TRBJ2-3; 8 nucleotides line up with TRBD2. This CDR3 spans 15 amino acids. Germline V gene data show CDR1 as SEHNR and CDR2 as FQNEAQ (reference sequence). J was trimmed by 4 bases and V by 5 bases; bases with no gene match: 8. DNA for the CDR3: TGTGCCAGCAGCCGAATCGGGGGGGGTTCAGATACGCAGTATTTT. This translates into CASSRIGGGSDTQYF.

The chain links TRBV7-8 to TRBJ2-5, with TRBD1 matching over 10 bases. Looked up from germline, CDR1 is SGHVS and CDR2 is FQNEAQ. The CDR3 sequence is 15 residues long. V shed 5 bases, J shed 5 bases, and the junction held 8 bases outside the gene matches. This CDR3 is CASSTMTGGVETQYF. In DNA, the CDR3 is TGTGCCAGCAGCACGATGACAGGGGGCGTTGAGACCCAGTACTTC.

This clonotype was recorded a few times. The chain recombines TRBV5-4 with TRBJ2-5, with 10 nucleotides matching TRBD2. The CDR3 covers 16 residues. Per germline, CDR1 SGHNT and CDR2 YYREEE (reference sequence). Trimming cost V 4 bases and J 5 bases; bases outside gene matches: 11. The CDR3 DNA reads as TGTGCCAGCAGCCAACCCTCTAGCGGGGGCTGGGAGACCCAGTACTTC. Translation: CASSQPSSGGWETQYF. Together with reference TRBV5-4 and TRBJ2-5, the CDR3 gives the full variable domain: ETGVTQSPTHLIKTRGQQVTLRCSSQSGHNTVSWYQQALGQGPQFIFQYYREEENGRGNFPPRFSGLQFPNYSSELNVNALELDDSALYLCASSQPSSGGWETQYFGPGTRLLVL.